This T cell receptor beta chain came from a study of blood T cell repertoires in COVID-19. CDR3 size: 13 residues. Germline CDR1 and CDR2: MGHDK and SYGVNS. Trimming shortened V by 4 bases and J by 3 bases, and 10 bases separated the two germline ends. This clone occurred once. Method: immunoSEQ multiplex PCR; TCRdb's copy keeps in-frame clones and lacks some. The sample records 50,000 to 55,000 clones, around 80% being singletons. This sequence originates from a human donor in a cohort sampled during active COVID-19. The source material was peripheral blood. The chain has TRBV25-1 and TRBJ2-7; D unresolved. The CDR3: CASSGQVSYEQYF. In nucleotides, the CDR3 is TGTGCCAGCAGTGGGCAGGTTAGCTACGAGCAGTACTTC.